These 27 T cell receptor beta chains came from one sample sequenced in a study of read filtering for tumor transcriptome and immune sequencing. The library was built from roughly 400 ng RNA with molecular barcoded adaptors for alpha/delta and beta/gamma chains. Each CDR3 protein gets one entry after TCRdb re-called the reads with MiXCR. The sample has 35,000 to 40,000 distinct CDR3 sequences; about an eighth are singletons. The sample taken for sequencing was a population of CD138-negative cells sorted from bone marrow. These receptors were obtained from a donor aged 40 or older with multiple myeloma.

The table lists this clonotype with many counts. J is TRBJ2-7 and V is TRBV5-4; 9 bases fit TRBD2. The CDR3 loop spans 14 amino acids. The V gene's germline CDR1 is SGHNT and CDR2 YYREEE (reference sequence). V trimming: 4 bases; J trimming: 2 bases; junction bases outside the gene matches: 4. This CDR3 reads CASSLAGQAYEQYF. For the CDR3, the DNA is TGTGCCAGCAGCCTAGCGGGGCAAGCCTACGAGCAGTACTTC. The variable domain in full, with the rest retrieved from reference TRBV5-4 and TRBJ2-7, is ETGVTQSPTHLIKTRGQQVTLRCSSQSGHNTVSWYQQALGQGPQFIFQYYREEENGRGNFPPRFSGLQFPNYSSELNVNALELDDSALYLCASSLAGQAYEQYFGPGTRLTVT.

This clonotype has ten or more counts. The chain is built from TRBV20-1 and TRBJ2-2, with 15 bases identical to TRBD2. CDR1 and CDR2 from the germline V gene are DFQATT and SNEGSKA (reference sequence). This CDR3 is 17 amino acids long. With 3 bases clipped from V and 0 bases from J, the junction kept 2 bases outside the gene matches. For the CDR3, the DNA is TGCAGTGCTAGCGGACTAGCGGGAGGGCCGAACACCGGGGAGCTGTTTTTT. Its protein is CSASGLAGGPNTGELFF.

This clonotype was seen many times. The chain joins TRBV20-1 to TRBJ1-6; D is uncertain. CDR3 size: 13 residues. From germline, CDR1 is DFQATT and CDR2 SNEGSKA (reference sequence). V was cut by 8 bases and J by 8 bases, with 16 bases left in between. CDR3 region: CSPIDMLDSPLHF. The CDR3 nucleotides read TGCAGTCCTATTGATATGCTGGATTCACCCCTCCACTTT.

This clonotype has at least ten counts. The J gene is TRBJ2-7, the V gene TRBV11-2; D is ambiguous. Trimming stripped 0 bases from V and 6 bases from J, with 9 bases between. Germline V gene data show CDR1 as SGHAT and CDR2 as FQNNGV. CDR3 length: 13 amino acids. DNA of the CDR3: TGTGCCAGCAGCTTAGATGCCGGGTCCGAGCAGTACTTC. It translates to CASSLDAGSEQYF.

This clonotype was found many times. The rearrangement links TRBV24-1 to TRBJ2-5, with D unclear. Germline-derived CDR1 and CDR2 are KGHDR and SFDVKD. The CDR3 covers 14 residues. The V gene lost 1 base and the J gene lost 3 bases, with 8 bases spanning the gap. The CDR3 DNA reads TGTGCCACCAGTGATTTTCATGGCAAAGAGACCCAGTACTTC. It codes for CATSDFHGKETQYF.

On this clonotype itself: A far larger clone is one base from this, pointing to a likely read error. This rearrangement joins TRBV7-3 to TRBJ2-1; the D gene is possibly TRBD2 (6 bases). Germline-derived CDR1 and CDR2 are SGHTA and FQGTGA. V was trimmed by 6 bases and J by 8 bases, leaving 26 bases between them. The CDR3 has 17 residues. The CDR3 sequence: CASSPRGGGEPAHEQFF. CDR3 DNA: TGTGCCAGCAGTCCTAGGGGCGGCGGGGAACCGGCTCATGAGCAGTTCTTC.

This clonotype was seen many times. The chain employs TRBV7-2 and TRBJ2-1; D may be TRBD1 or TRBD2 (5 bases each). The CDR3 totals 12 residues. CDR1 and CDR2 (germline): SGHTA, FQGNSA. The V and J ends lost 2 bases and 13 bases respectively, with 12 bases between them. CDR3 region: CASSLLGTHQFF. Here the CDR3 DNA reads TGTGCCAGCAGCTTATTGGGGACCCATCAGTTCTTC.

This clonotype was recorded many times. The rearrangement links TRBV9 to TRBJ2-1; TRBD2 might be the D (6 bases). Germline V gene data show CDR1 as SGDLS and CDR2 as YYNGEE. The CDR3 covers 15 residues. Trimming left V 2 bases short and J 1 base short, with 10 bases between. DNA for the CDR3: TGTGCCAGCAGCGTCGCGGGACTGTCCTACAATGAGCAGTTCTTC. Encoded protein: CASSVAGLSYNEQFF. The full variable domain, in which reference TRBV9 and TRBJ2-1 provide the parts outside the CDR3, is DSGVTQTPKHLITATGQRVTLRCSPRSGDLSVYWYQQSLDQGLQFLIQYYNGEERAKGNILERFSAQQFPDLHSELNLSSLELGDSALYFCASSVAGLSYNEQFFGPGTRLTVL.

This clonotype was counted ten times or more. The CDR3 DNA is TGCAGTGCAACCGGGTCACCCATCTACGAGCAGTACTTC. The encoded protein is CSATGSPIYEQYF. The V call is TRBV20-1, the J call TRBJ2-7; D call uncertain. The ends were cut back, 6 bases at V and 3 bases at J, with 15 bases in the middle. The CDR3 covers 13 residues. Germline-derived CDR1 and CDR2 are DFQATT and SNEGSKA (reference sequence).

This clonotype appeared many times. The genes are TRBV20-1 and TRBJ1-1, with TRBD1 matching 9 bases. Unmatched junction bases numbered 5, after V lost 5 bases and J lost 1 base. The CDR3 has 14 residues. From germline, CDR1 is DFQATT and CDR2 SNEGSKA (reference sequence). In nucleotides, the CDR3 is TGCAGTGCTTCCTCGACAGGGGGGAACACTGAAGCTTTCTTT. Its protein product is CSASSTGGNTEAFF.

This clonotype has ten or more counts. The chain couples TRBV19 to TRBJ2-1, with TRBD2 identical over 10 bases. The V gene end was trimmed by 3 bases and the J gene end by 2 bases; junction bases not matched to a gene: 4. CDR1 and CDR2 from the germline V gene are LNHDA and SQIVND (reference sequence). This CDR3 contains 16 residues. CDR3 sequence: CASSIYLAGAYNEQFF. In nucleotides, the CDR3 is TGTGCCAGTAGTATTTACCTAGCGGGGGCCTACAATGAGCAGTTCTTC.

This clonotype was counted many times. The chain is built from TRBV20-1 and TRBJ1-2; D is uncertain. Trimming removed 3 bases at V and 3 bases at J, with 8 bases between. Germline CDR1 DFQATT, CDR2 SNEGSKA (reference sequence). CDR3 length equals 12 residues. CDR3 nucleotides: TGCAGTGCTAGTCCCAATTACTATGGCTACACCTTC. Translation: CSASPNYYGYTF.

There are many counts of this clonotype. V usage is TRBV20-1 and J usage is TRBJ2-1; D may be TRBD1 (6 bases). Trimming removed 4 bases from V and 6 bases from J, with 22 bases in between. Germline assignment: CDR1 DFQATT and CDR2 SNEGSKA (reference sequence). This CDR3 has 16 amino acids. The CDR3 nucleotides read TGCAGTGCTAAACAGTATTACAGGGCACTACGCAATGAGCAGTTCTTC. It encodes CSAKQYYRALRNEQFF.

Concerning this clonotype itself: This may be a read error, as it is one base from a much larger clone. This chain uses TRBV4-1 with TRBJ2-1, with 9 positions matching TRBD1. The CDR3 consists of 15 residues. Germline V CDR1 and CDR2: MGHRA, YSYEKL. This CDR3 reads CASSPGTGTYNGQFF. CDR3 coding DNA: TGCGCCAGCAGCCCCGGGACAGGGACCTACAATGGGCAGTTCTTC.

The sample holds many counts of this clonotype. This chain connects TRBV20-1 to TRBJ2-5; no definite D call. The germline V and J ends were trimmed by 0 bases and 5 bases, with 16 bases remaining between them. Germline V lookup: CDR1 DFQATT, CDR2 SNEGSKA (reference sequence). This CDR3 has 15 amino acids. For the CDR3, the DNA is TGCAGTGCTAGAGATGGATTGAGCTTTAGGGAGACCCAGTACTTC. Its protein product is CSARDGLSFRETQYF.

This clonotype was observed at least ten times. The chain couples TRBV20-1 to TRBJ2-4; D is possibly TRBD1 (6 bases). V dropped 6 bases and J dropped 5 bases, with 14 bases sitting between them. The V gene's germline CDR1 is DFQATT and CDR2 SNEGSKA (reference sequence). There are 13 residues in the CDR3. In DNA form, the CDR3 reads TGCAGTGCCATTCAGGGGTTTCAAAACATTCAGTACTTC. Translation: CSAIQGFQNIQYF.

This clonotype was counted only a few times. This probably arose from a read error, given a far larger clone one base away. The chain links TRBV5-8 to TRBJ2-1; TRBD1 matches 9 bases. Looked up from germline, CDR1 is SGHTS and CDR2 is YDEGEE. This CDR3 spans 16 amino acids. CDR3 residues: CASSLDRGQSYSEQFF. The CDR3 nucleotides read TGTGCCAGCAGCTTGGACAGGGGGCAATCCTACAGTGAGCAGTTCTTC. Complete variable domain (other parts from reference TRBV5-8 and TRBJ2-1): EAGVTQSPTHLIKTRGQQATLRCSPISGHTSVYWYQQALGLGLQFLLWYDEGEERNRGNFPPRFSGRQFPNYSSELNVNALELEDSALYLCASSLDRGQSYSEQFFGPGTRLTVL.

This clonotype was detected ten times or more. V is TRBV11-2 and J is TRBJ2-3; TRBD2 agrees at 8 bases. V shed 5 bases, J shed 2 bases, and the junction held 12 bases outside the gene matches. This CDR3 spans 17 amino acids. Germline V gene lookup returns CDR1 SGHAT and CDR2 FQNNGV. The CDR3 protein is CASSRNRAGATTDTQYF. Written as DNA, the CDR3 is TGTGCCAGCAGCCGAAACCGAGCGGGAGCGACCACAGATACGCAGTATTTT.

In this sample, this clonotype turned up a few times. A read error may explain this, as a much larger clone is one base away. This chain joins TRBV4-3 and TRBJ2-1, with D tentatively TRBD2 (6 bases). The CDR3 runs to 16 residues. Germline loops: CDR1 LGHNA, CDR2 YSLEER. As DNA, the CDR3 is TGCGCCAGCAGCCCCTACGGGACTTTCTCCTGCAATGAGCAGTTCTTC. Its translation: CASSPYGTFSCNEQFF.

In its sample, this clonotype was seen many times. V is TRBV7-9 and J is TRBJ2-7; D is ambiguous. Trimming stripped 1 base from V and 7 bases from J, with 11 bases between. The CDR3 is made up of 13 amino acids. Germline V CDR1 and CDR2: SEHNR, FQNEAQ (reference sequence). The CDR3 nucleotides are TGTGCCAGCAGCTTAGGGGCGGCTGGGGAGCAGTACTTC. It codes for CASSLGAAGEQYF.

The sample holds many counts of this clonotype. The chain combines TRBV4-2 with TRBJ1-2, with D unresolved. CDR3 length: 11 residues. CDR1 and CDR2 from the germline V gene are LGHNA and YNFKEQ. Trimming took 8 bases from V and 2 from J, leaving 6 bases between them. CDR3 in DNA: TGTGCCAGCCGAGACAACTATGGCTACACCTTC. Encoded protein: CASRDNYGYTF.

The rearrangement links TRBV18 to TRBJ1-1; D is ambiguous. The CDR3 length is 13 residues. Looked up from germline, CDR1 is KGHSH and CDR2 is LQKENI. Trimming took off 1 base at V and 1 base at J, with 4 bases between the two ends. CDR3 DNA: TGTGCCAGCTCACCACAAACGAACACTGAAGCTTTCTTT. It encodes CASSPQTNTEAFF.

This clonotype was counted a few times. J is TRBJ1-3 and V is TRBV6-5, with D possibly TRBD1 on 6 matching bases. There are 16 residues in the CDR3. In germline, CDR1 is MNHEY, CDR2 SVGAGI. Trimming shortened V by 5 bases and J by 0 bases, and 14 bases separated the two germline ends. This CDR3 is CASSIGQPLSGNTIYF. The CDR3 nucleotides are TGTGCCAGCAGTATAGGACAGCCTCTCTCTGGAAACACCATATATTTT.

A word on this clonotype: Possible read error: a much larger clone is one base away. CDR3 protein: CASSLVRRGRLSYTF. CDR3 in DNA: TGTGCCAGCAGCTTGGTCCGCAGGGGCCGTTTGAGCTACACCTTC. J is TRBJ1-2 and V is TRBV5-6, with D perhaps TRBD1 (6 bases). CDR1 and CDR2 from the germline V gene are SGHDT and YYEEEE. The CDR3 loop spans 15 amino acids. Trimming left V 0 bases short and J 9 bases short, with 18 bases between.

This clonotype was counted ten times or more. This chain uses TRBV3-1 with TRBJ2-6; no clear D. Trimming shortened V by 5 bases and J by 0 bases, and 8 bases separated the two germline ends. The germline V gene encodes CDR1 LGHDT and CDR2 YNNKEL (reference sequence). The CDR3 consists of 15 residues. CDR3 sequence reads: CASSSQPSGANVLTF. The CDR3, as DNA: TGTGCCAGCAGCTCTCAACCCTCTGGGGCCAACGTCCTGACTTTC.

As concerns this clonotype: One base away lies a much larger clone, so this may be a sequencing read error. The CDR3 region has the DNA TGTGCCGGCAGGAGTAGTAGGGCCCTACCGGCAGGGGCGGAAGGCTACACCTTC. It codes for CAGRSSRALPAGAEGYTF. The gene calls are TRBV5-6 and TRBJ1-2, with D maybe TRBD1 (6 bases). This CDR3 has 18 amino acids. Germline-derived CDR1 and CDR2 are SGHDT and YYEEEE.

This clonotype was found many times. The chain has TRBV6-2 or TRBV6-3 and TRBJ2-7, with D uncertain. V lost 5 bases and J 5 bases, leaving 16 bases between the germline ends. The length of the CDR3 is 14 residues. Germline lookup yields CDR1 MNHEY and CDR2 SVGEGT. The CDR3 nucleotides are TGTGCCAGCAGTCCGTACGACACAAGCCACGAGCAGTACTTC. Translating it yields CASSPYDTSHEQYF.